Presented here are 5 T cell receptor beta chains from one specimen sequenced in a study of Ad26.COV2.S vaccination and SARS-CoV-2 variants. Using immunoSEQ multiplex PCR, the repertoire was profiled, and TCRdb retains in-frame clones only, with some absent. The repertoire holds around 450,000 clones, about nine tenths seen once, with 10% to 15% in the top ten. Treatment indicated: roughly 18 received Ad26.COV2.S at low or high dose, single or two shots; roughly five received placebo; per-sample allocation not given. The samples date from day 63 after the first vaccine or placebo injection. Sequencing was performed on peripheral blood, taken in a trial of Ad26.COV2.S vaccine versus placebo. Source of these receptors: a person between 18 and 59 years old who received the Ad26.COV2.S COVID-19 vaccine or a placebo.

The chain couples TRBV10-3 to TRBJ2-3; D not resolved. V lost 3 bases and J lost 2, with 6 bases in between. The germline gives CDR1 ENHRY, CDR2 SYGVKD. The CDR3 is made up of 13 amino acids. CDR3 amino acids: CAISDTATDTQYF. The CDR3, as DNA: TGTGCCATCAGTGATACTGCCACAGATACGCAGTATTTT.

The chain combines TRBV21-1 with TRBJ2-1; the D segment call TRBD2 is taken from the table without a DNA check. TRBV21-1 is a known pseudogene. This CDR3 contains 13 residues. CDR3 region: CASGGRTDNEQFF. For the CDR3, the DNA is TGTGCCAGCGGCGGGAGGACCGACAATGAGCAGTTCTTC.

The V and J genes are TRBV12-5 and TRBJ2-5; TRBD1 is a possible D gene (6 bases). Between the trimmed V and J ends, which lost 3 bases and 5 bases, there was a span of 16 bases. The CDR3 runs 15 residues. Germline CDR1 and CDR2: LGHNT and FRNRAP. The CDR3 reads CASGFPSTGLETQYF. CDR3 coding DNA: TGTGCTAGTGGTTTTCCTTCGACAGGTTTGGAGACCCAGTACTTC.

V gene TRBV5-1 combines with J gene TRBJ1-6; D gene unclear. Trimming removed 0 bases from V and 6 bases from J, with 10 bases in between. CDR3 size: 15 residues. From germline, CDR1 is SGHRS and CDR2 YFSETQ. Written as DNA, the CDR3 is TGCGCCAGCAGCTTGGGGGCAGCACCTAATTCACCCCTCCACTTT. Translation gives CASSLGAAPNSPLHF.

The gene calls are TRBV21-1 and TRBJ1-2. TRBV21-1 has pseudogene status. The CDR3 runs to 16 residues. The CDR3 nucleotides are TGTGCCAGCAGGTCCCACGCCGGGATCCGGGGGTATGGCTACACCTTC. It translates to CASRSHAGIRGYGYTF.